A selection of T cell receptor beta chains follows, all from one sample in a study of shared clonotypes between healthy human individuals. This table comes from immunoSEQ multiplex PCR, and its TCRdb copy is limited to in-frame clones, with some not included. The sample holds roughly 2.5 million clones; around nine tenths are singletons and the top ten take around 0.14%. Source material: naive CD4+ T cells sorted from blood. Receptor source: a man aged 18 to 29 in good health. The CDR3 runs from the conserved cysteine through the conserved F or W.

V	J	CDR3
TRBV14	TRBJ2-3	CASSHPQGSTDTQYF
TRBV7-2	TRBJ2-3	CASSLTGTSGTDTQYF
TRBV25-1	TRBJ2-7	CASSDYYEQYF
TRBV6-5	TRBJ1-2	CASMGHPHAGYTF
TRBV6-6	TRBJ1-1	CASTNTNTEAFF
TRBV19	TRBJ1-5	CASSTTGTGNQPQHF
TRBV18	TRBJ2-1	CASSLLAGTHNEQFF
TRBV6-5	TRBJ2-7	CASIETTPGPQYF
TRBV10-3	TRBJ2-2	CAISDGAGYTGELFF
TRBV11-2	TRBJ2-2	CASSFLSAGELFF
TRBV18	TRBJ2-7	CASSPRGLVLTAYEQYF
TRBV19	TRBJ2-5	CASSILGRQETQYF
TRBV4-1	TRBJ1-2	CASSPPTGNYGYTF
TRBV10-3	TRBJ1-5	CAIGSGGQPQHF
TRBV19	TRBJ1-1	CASKGIRDGYENTEAFF
TRBV18	TRBJ2-5	CASSPPIWMTANLFQETQYF
TRBV7-8	TRBJ2-2	CASSVGLRGYTGELFF
TRBV6-5	TRBJ1-6	CASSYSLQNIVPLHF
TRBV5-4	TRBJ2-7	CASSLGVAALYEQYF
TRBV28	TRBJ1-5	CASRRSQGVLGQPQHF
TRBV7-9	TRBJ1-6	CASSLRQGGNSPLHF
TRBV10-3	TRBJ2-2	CAISFLRSGELFF
TRBV7-9	TRBJ1-6	CASSTGGYNSPLHF
TRBV4-3	TRBJ2-1	CASSPLQGANNEQFF
TRBV11-2	TRBJ2-7	CASSLDRRTSGRASSYEQYF
TRBV11-2	TRBJ2-7	CASSSNLRGQYF
TRBV4-2	TRBJ1-3	CASSQDRLTGNTIYF